The rows below give T cell receptor beta chains drawn from one sample of a study of blood T cell repertoires in COVID-19. Clones were read by immunoSEQ multiplex PCR, and TCRdb kept only the in-frame ones, dropping some. The sample consists of around 130,000 clones, about 87% of them appearing once. The sequenced sample consisted of peripheral blood. These TCRs come from a human donor with COVID-19, enrolled during active disease. The donor label of this sample is uncertain. Both conserved end residues are part of each CDR3. D genes are given only for firm matches.

V gene | D gene | CDR3 length | CDR3 protein
TRBV18 | TRBD1 | 16 | CASSLLDRGSGETQYF
TRBV6-5 | TRBD2 | 15 | CASSYSGLAGGHLHF
TRBV25-1 | - | 16 | CASSDFRSSGTEKLFF
TRBV7-9 | - | 15 | CASSFFEREGGGYTF
TRBV10-1 | - | 14 | CASSEGGPNTEAFF
TRBV7-3 | TRBD1 | 15 | CASSRDRAASNEQFF
TRBV19 | TRBD1 | 14 | CATRQGHSGNTIYF
TRBV14 | TRBD1 | 13 | CASSPDRGDTIYF
TRBV27 | TRBD2 | 14 | CASGRLAGGWELFF
TRBV6-5 | - | 15 | CASRRFGANENTIYF
TRBV5-1 | - | 13 | CASKQGMEETQYF
TRBV21-1 | - | 16 | CASSTRGDRAQETQYF
TRBV2 | - | 12 | CASSEFVGHHHF
TRBV2 | - | 14 | CASTQQGSSTEAFF
TRBV7-3 | - | 14 | CASSDAGGNTEAFF
TRBV19 | - | 14 | CAVRDSGAYNEQFF